This entry is about one T cell receptor (beta chain). Its antigen is unidentified. Scientists amplified the TCR beta CDR3 regions from RNA transcripts. Second-round multiplex PCR came after a first-round RT-PCR that employed HTBI primers. In TCRdb, the multiplex PCR reads were re-called with MiXCR into one record per CDR3 protein. The sample gives over a million distinct CDR3 sequences, about two fifths of which show up once; roughly 10% is in the top ten. Hyperthyroidism patients had new diagnoses, durations under 2 months, and ages of 18 to 65. Reliance was placed on clinical symptoms, serum thyroxine, TRAb, thyroid ultrasound and orbital computed tomography for diagnosis. These data come from a study of Graves' ophthalmopathy and Graves' hyperthyroidism. V lost 2 bases to trimming and J lost 5 bases, with 13 bases between them. Germline V CDR1 and CDR2: SGHVS, FQNEAQ. The CDR3 extends over 15 amino acids.

Findings of the study overall: Classification of ophthalmopathy versus stable hyperthyroidism by a 13-signature model yielded just under 90% sensitivity and just under 83% specificity. Among thyroid clonotypes expanded above 0.001 frequency, most also appeared in blood.

The TCR was taken from an adult man with Graves' hyperthyroidism. Sequencing used peripheral blood or thyroid tissue (not recorded which). The chain couples TRBV7-8 to TRBJ1-5; D call uncertain. For the CDR3, the DNA is TGTGCCAGCAGCTTACCCGCCAGGAGAGATCAGCCCCAGCATTTT. This gives the protein CASSLPARRDQPQHF.